These T cell receptor beta chains were read from a single sample in a study of shared clonotypes between healthy human individuals. Generated by immunoSEQ multiplex PCR, the TCRdb table keeps only in-frame clones and is missing some. The table shows some 2,500,000 clones, with 93% occurring only once. The source material was naive CD4+ T cells from PBMCs. The receptors were gathered from a man aged 18 to 30 in good health. Some clones in this sample may be carry-over from other donors' samples. CDR3s include the opening cysteine and the closing phenylalanine or tryptophan. The order of the fields is J gene, V gene, D gene, clone size, CDR3 protein, CDR3 DNA. D genes are given only for firm matches. A clone size is listed for some rows: how often the clone was seen (once, few, many), or a class if it is expanded.

j_gene: TRBJ2-7; v_gene: TRBV29-1; d_gene: .; abundance: .; CDR3aa: CSVVDKMDYEQYF; CDR3nt: TGCAGCGTCGTCGATAAAATGGACTACGAGCAGTACTTC
j_gene: TRBJ1-2; v_gene: TRBV28; d_gene: .; abundance: few; CDR3aa: CASLNTHGYTF; CDR3nt: TGTGCCAGCCTAAACACGCATGGCTACACCTTC
j_gene: TRBJ1-5; v_gene: TRBV2; d_gene: TRBD1; abundance: .; CDR3aa: CASRGGQGGQPQHF; CDR3nt: TGTGCCAGCAGGGGAGGACAGGGAGGTCAGCCCCAGCATTTT
j_gene: TRBJ2-2; v_gene: TRBV4-2; d_gene: TRBD2; abundance: .; CDR3aa: CASSQDTTSGSYGTGELFF; CDR3nt: TGTGCCAGCAGCCAAGATACGACTAGCGGGAGCTATGGCACCGGGGAGCTGTTTTTT
j_gene: TRBJ2-7; v_gene: TRBV11-2; d_gene: TRBD1; abundance: .; CDR3aa: CASSSTGSYEQYF; CDR3nt: TGTGCCAGCAGCTCGACAGGGTCCTACGAGCAGTACTTC
j_gene: TRBJ2-1; v_gene: TRBV28; d_gene: .; abundance: .; CDR3aa: CASSLNYADEQFF; CDR3nt: TGTGCCAGCAGTTTAAACTATGCTGATGAGCAGTTCTTC
j_gene: TRBJ2-1; v_gene: TRBV28; d_gene: TRBD2; abundance: .; CDR3aa: CASSLGSTSGSFNEQFF; CDR3nt: TGTGCCAGCAGTTTAGGTTCTACTAGCGGGAGCTTCAATGAGCAGTTCTTC
j_gene: TRBJ2-1; v_gene: TRBV14; d_gene: .; abundance: .; CDR3aa: CASSLIGAYSSYNEQFF; CDR3nt: TGTGCCAGCAGCCTCATCGGGGCGTACAGCTCCTACAATGAGCAGTTCTTC
j_gene: TRBJ2-3; v_gene: TRBV28; d_gene: .; abundance: .; CDR3aa: CASSLRSLTDTQYF; CDR3nt: TGTGCCAGCAGTTTACGGTCCCTCACAGATACGCAGTATTTT
j_gene: TRBJ1-2; v_gene: TRBV30; d_gene: .; abundance: .; CDR3aa: CAWSSVYGYTF; CDR3nt: TGTGCCTGGAGTTCTGTGTATGGCTACACCTTC
j_gene: TRBJ2-2; v_gene: TRBV5-1; d_gene: TRBD1; abundance: .; CDR3aa: CASSWGRTGLSGELFF; CDR3nt: TGCGCCAGCAGCTGGGGGCGGACAGGGCTGTCCGGGGAGCTGTTTTTT
j_gene: TRBJ1-1; v_gene: TRBV2; d_gene: .; abundance: few; CDR3aa: CASKRTTEAFF; CDR3nt: TGTGCCAGCAAACGGACGACTGAAGCTTTCTTT
j_gene: TRBJ1-1; v_gene: TRBV5-1; d_gene: TRBD1; abundance: .; CDR3aa: CASSPRGQNTEAFF; CDR3nt: TGCGCCAGCAGCCCCAGGGGGCAGAACACTGAAGCTTTCTTT
j_gene: TRBJ1-6; v_gene: TRBV7-3; d_gene: .; abundance: .; CDR3aa: CASSESPGVGSPLHF; CDR3nt: TGTGCCAGCAGCGAGTCCCCGGGTGTGGGTTCACCCCTCCACTTT
j_gene: TRBJ1-4; v_gene: TRBV7-9; d_gene: .; abundance: once; CDR3aa: CASSLMGYEKLFF; CDR3nt: TGTGCCAGCAGCTTAATGGGGTATGAAAAACTGTTTTTT
j_gene: TRBJ1-4; v_gene: TRBV18; d_gene: .; abundance: .; CDR3aa: CASSPRQGSNEELFF; CDR3nt: TGTGCCAGCTCACCACGTCAGGGTTCAAATGAAGAACTGTTTTTT
j_gene: TRBJ1-2; v_gene: TRBV6-1; d_gene: .; abundance: .; CDR3aa: CASRQGRSNYGYTF; CDR3nt: TGTGCCAGCAGACAGGGTCGATCCAACTATGGCTACACCTTC
j_gene: TRBJ2-2; v_gene: TRBV4-3; d_gene: .; abundance: .; CDR3aa: CASSRRLVPNTGELFF; CDR3nt: TGCGCCAGCAGCCGACGACTAGTACCGAACACCGGGGAGCTGTTTTTT
j_gene: TRBJ2-1; v_gene: TRBV11-2; d_gene: .; abundance: once; CDR3aa: CARESSSYNEQFF; CDR3nt: TGTGCCAGAGAGTCGAGCTCCTACAATGAGCAGTTCTTC
j_gene: TRBJ1-1; v_gene: TRBV5-3; d_gene: .; abundance: .; CDR3aa: CARRNRDLRMAFF; CDR3nt: TGTGCCAGAAGGAACCGGGACCTTCGTATGGCTTTCTTT
j_gene: TRBJ2-2; v_gene: TRBV19; d_gene: TRBD2; abundance: .; CDR3aa: CASRLAGGVDTGELFF; CDR3nt: TGTGCCAGTCGCCTAGCGGGAGGGGTTGACACCGGGGAGCTGTTTTTT
j_gene: TRBJ2-1; v_gene: TRBV28; d_gene: TRBD1; abundance: .; CDR3aa: CAVTGGPPYNEQFF; CDR3nt: TGTGCCGTAACAGGGGGCCCCCCATACAATGAGCAGTTCTTC
j_gene: TRBJ2-7; v_gene: TRBV2; d_gene: TRBD2; abundance: .; CDR3aa: CASRRSGSYEQYF; CDR3nt: TGTGCCAGCAGGAGAAGCGGGAGCTACGAGCAGTACTTC
j_gene: TRBJ2-7; v_gene: TRBV4-2; d_gene: .; abundance: .; CDR3aa: CASSQERGFGEQYF; CDR3nt: TGTGCCAGCAGCCAAGAAAGGGGGTTCGGCGAGCAGTACTTC
j_gene: TRBJ2-7; v_gene: TRBV28; d_gene: TRBD1; abundance: .; CDR3aa: CASRHRDRGTYEQYF; CDR3nt: TGTGCCAGCAGACACCGGGACAGGGGTACATACGAGCAGTACTTC
j_gene: TRBJ2-3; v_gene: TRBV5-1; d_gene: TRBD2; abundance: .; CDR3aa: CASSLSGGADTQYF; CDR3nt: TGCGCCAGCAGCTTGAGCGGGGGGGCAGATACGCAGTATTTT
j_gene: TRBJ2-7; v_gene: TRBV5-4; d_gene: .; abundance: .; CDR3aa: CASSLGPEPRIYEQYF; CDR3nt: TGTGCCAGCAGCCTAGGGCCGGAACCGCGTATCTACGAGCAGTACTTC
j_gene: TRBJ1-1; v_gene: TRBV6-1; d_gene: .; abundance: few; CDR3aa: CASSEGLNTEAFF; CDR3nt: TGTGCCAGCAGTGAGGGCTTGAACACTGAAGCTTTCTTT
j_gene: TRBJ2-3; v_gene: TRBV28; d_gene: TRBD2; abundance: .; CDR3aa: CASSPFSGRSGDTQYF; CDR3nt: TGTGCCAGCAGTCCATTTAGCGGGAGGTCCGGAGATACGCAGTATTTT
j_gene: TRBJ2-7; v_gene: TRBV5-5; d_gene: .; abundance: .; CDR3aa: CASSLPGPYEQYF; CDR3nt: TGTGCCAGCAGCTTGCCAGGACCCTACGAGCAGTACTTC
j_gene: TRBJ2-2; v_gene: TRBV29-1; d_gene: .; abundance: .; CDR3aa: CSVEDLGRAGGELFF; CDR3nt: TGCAGCGTTGAAGATCTTGGCAGGGCGGGCGGGGAGCTGTTTTTT
j_gene: TRBJ1-5; v_gene: TRBV19; d_gene: .; abundance: .; CDR3aa: CASSIGGWGQPQHF; CDR3nt: TGTGCCAGTAGTATCGGGGGCTGGGGACAGCCCCAGCATTTT
j_gene: TRBJ2-1; v_gene: TRBV28; d_gene: TRBD2; abundance: .; CDR3aa: CASRLWVAGYNEQFF; CDR3nt: TGTGCCAGCAGACTTTGGGTAGCGGGCTACAATGAGCAGTTCTTC
j_gene: TRBJ1-4; v_gene: TRBV19; d_gene: TRBD1; abundance: .; CDR3aa: CATSPRGGEKLFF; CDR3nt: TGTGCCACCTCTCCCAGGGGGGGTGAAAAACTGTTTTTT
j_gene: TRBJ1-2; v_gene: TRBV7-3; d_gene: .; abundance: .; CDR3aa: CASSPSVDSHYGYTF; CDR3nt: TGTGCCAGCAGCCCCTCCGTGGACAGTCACTATGGCTACACCTTC
j_gene: TRBJ2-2; v_gene: TRBV7-9; d_gene: TRBD1; abundance: .; CDR3aa: CASSLVGQGTTGELFF; CDR3nt: TGTGCCAGCAGCTTAGTGGGACAGGGGACCACCGGGGAGCTGTTTTTT
j_gene: TRBJ2-1; v_gene: TRBV5-1; d_gene: .; abundance: .; CDR3aa: CASSFNPAGTDNEQFF; CDR3nt: TGCGCCAGCAGCTTTAACCCAGCGGGCACCGACAATGAGCAGTTCTTC
j_gene: TRBJ1-2; v_gene: TRBV5-6; d_gene: .; abundance: .; CDR3aa: CASSSNRDLLGVRYTF; CDR3nt: TGTGCCAGCAGCTCGAACCGGGACCTTTTGGGGGTACGCTACACCTTC
j_gene: TRBJ2-3; v_gene: TRBV29-1; d_gene: .; abundance: .; CDR3aa: CSVLIPDTQYF; CDR3nt: TGCAGCGTCCTCATCCCGGATACGCAGTATTTT
j_gene: TRBJ2-5; v_gene: TRBV29-1; d_gene: TRBD1; abundance: .; CDR3aa: CSVVGTEGTQYF; CDR3nt: TGCAGCGTTGTAGGGACAGAGGGGACCCAGTACTTC
j_gene: TRBJ2-1; v_gene: TRBV5-1; d_gene: TRBD2; abundance: .; CDR3aa: CASSPGRRTSPAVGQFF; CDR3nt: TGCGCCAGCAGCCCGGGTCGAAGGACTAGCCCTGCCGTAGGGCAGTTCTTC
j_gene: TRBJ1-4; v_gene: TRBV27; d_gene: .; abundance: .; CDR3aa: CASIDRNEKLFF; CDR3nt: TGTGCCAGCATCGACCGAAATGAAAAACTGTTTTTT